Listed below are T cell receptor beta chains from one sample, sequenced in a study of cytomegalovirus exposure and HLA in healthy donors. Data came from immunoSEQ multiplex PCR; TCRdb stores just in-frame clones and leaves some out. The sample lists 110,000 to 150,000 clones, roughly four fifths seen once, with under 4.5% in the top ten. The sequenced material came from PBMCs. These receptors were taken from a man aged 40-49 years in good health and CMV-seropositive. Both conserved end residues are part of each CDR3. The D gene is left open where the match is weak. Expanded clones get a size class; other rows say once, few or many, or leave the size out.

V	D	size	J	CDR3	DNA
TRBV5-1	TRBD1	-	TRBJ2-7	CASKRDSEVLDEQYF	TGCGCCAGCAAACGGGACAGTGAGGTTTTGGACGAGCAGTACTTC
TRBV11-3	-	-	TRBJ1-3	CASSPMAPGGGNTIYF	TGTGCCAGCAGTCCGATGGCCCCCGGAGGGGGAAACACCATATATTTT
TRBV7-3	-	-	TRBJ2-7	CASSPYYSLEQYF	TGTGCCAGCAGCCCCTATTATTCCCTGGAGCAGTACTTC
TRBV18	-	-	TRBJ2-7	CASSPNSEREQYF	TGTGCCAGCTCACCTAACTCAGAGAGGGAGCAGTACTTC
TRBV11-3	TRBD1	-	TRBJ1-2	CASSLGQGDGYTF	TGTGCCAGCAGCTTAGGACAGGGTGATGGCTACACCTTC
TRBV4-3	TRBD1	-	TRBJ1-6	CASSPHLDRGHNSPLHF	TGCGCCAGCAGCCCTCACCTGGACAGGGGGCACAATTCACCCCTCCACTTT
TRBV19	-	-	TRBJ1-1	CASSISGRENTEAFF	TGTGCCAGTAGTATCTCTGGCAGGGAGAACACTGAAGCTTTCTTT
TRBV10-3	TRBD1	-	TRBJ2-3	CAISELRGRGTDTQYF	TGTGCCATCAGTGAGCTGAGGGGGCGAGGCACAGATACGCAGTATTTT
TRBV5-1	TRBD1	-	TRBJ1-4	CASSYSGTGKQKLFF	TGCGCCAGCAGCTATTCCGGGACAGGGAAGCAAAAACTGTTTTTT
TRBV15	-	-	TRBJ2-7	CATSRGGLLQREQYF	TGTGCCACCAGCAGAGGGGGACTGCTCCAGCGTGAGCAGTACTTC
TRBV5-6	-	once	TRBJ2-7	CASSHGGDWSYEQYF	TGTGCCAGCAGCCACGGCGGGGATTGGTCCTACGAGCAGTACTTC
TRBV7-2	TRBD1	-	TRBJ2-2	CASSKTGQAAANTGELFF	TGTGCCAGCAGCAAAACGGGACAGGCGGCGGCGAACACCGGGGAGCTGTTTTTT
TRBV10-3	TRBD2	-	TRBJ2-1	CAISESNSIGGSGKNEQFF	TGTGCCATCAGTGAGTCGAACAGCATCGGCGGGAGCGGGAAGAATGAGCAGTTCTTC
TRBV20-1	-	-	TRBJ1-1	CSTSKSPEAFF	TGCAGTACTTCTAAGAGCCCTGAAGCTTTCTTT
TRBV7-9	-	-	TRBJ1-2	CASSFVGGLGYTF	TGTGCCAGCAGCTTCGTCGGGGGTTTAGGCTACACCTTC
TRBV4-1	-	-	TRBJ1-1	CASSQGWGDDTEAFF	TGCGCCAGCAGCCAAGGGTGGGGGGACGACACTGAAGCTTTCTTT
TRBV7-9	-	-	TRBJ1-1	CSSSRVVGGGSTEAFF	TGTTCCAGCAGCCGCGTGGTTGGTGGGGGCTCCACTGAAGCTTTCTTT
TRBV18	-	-	TRBJ1-1	CASSYAGVRSTEAFF	TGTGCCAGCTCATATGCAGGGGTTCGTAGCACTGAAGCTTTCTTT
TRBV7-9	TRBD1	medium-sized	TRBJ2-7	CASSPIGTEDIEQYF	TGTGCCAGCAGTCCCATTGGGACAGAGGATATCGAGCAGTACTTC
TRBV27	TRBD1	-	TRBJ1-2	CASSLSGTGESYGYTF	TGTGCCAGCAGTTTATCGGGGACAGGGGAATCCTATGGCTACACCTTC
TRBV4-1	TRBD1	few	TRBJ1-1	CASRTTGTALNTEAFF	TGCGCCAGCAGGACCACCGGGACAGCCTTGAACACTGAAGCTTTCTTT
TRBV27	TRBD2	-	TRBJ2-7	CASRPSGGPNEQYF	TGTGCCAGCAGACCTAGCGGGGGGCCGAACGAGCAGTACTTC
TRBV7-8	-	once	TRBJ2-1	CASSPGVSFSYNEQFF	TGTGCCAGCAGCCCCGGGGTCAGCTTCTCCTACAATGAGCAGTTCTTC
TRBV5-1	-	-	TRBJ2-7	CASSGAKFLERTYEQYF	TGCGCCAGCAGCGGAGCCAAGTTCCTAGAGAGAACCTACGAGCAGTACTTC
TRBV6-5	TRBD1	few	TRBJ2-1	CASSYGTGNEQFF	TGTGCCAGCAGTTACGGGACAGGAAATGAGCAGTTCTTC
TRBV27	-	-	TRBJ2-7	CASSLSIAGNKQYF	TGTGCCAGCAGTTTATCGATAGCCGGGAACAAGCAGTACTTC
TRBV30	-	-	TRBJ2-7	CAWSWTVHEQYF	TGTGCCTGGAGCTGGACAGTCCACGAGCAGTACTTC
TRBV13	-	-	TRBJ2-7	CASSYGQAGLYEQYF	TGTGCCAGCAGCTACGGACAGGCGGGACTCTACGAGCAGTACTTC
TRBV9	-	-	TRBJ2-7	CASSDSGGSYEQYF	TGTGCCAGCAGCGACTCAGGAGGGTCCTACGAGCAGTACTTC
TRBV5-4	TRBD2	-	TRBJ2-1	CASSQTSGYTYNEQFF	TGTGCCAGCAGCCAGACTAGCGGGTATACCTACAATGAGCAGTTCTTC
TRBV5-4	-	-	TRBJ2-1	CAESRGSYNEQFF	TGTGCCGAGAGCAGGGGCTCCTACAATGAGCAGTTCTTC
TRBV27	TRBD2	-	TRBJ2-3	CASTPGGDPSTDTQYF	TGTGCCAGCACCCCGGGGGGGGACCCTAGCACAGATACGCAGTATTTT
TRBV7-3	TRBD1	-	TRBJ1-2	CASSSRTGYGYTF	TGTGCCAGCAGCTCCCGGACAGGGTATGGCTACACCTTC
TRBV4-1	-	-	TRBJ2-1	CASSQERGQQFF	TGCGCCAGCAGCCAAGAGCGGGGCCAGCAGTTCTTC
TRBV14	-	-	TRBJ2-7	CASSLSRGYEQYF	TGTGCCAGCAGCTTAAGCAGAGGCTACGAGCAGTACTTC
TRBV19	TRBD1	once	TRBJ1-2	CASSTRDRANYGYTF	TGTGCCAGTAGTACGAGGGACAGGGCCAACTATGGCTACACCTTC
TRBV19	-	-	TRBJ1-6	CASSMGRRLSSYNSPLHF	TGTGCCAGTAGTATGGGGAGACGGCTAAGCTCCTATAATTCACCCCTCCACTTT
TRBV19	TRBD1	-	TRBJ1-1	CASRPGTANTEAFF	TGTGCCAGTAGGCCCGGGACAGCGAACACTGAAGCTTTCTTT
TRBV7-2	-	-	TRBJ2-5	CASTPDSETQYF	TGTGCCAGCACCCCCGACTCGGAGACCCAGTACTTC
TRBV2	TRBD2	-	TRBJ2-1	CASSGVAGVRNEQFF	TGTGCCAGCAGTGGAGTAGCGGGGGTTCGGAATGAGCAGTTCTTC
TRBV10-3	-	-	TRBJ2-2	CAISGGTALNTGELFF	TGTGCCATCAGTGGCGGGACAGCCTTGAACACCGGGGAGCTGTTTTTT
TRBV29-1	-	-	TRBJ2-7	CSIGPNPYEQYF	TGCAGTATTGGGCCGAACCCCTACGAGCAGTACTTC
TRBV30	-	-	TRBJ2-7	CAWKRAPYEQYF	TGTGCCTGGAAGCGAGCCCCCTACGAGCAGTACTTC
TRBV6-1	-	-	TRBJ1-3	CASSVQGYGNTIYF	TGTGCCAGCAGTGTTCAGGGATACGGAAACACCATATATTTT